One and the same sample provided the 22 T cell receptor beta chains below, sequenced in a study of early T cells in non-severe SARS-CoV-2 infection. MiXCR, run by TCRdb on the 5' RACE reads, gives a single entry per CDR3 protein. This sample has roughly 56,000 distinct CDR3 sequences, with approximately 8.4% found just once. The sample taken for sequencing was whole blood. The receptors stem from an adult who was a healthcare worker with PCR-confirmed SARS-CoV-2 infection or an uninfected control (not recorded which).

In this sample, this clonotype turned up many times. V usage is TRBV6-1 and J usage is TRBJ1-2; D remains unclear. The CDR3 sequence is 14 residues long. Trimming left V 4 bases short and J 1 base short, with 10 bases between. The germline CDR1 and CDR2 sequences are MNHNS and SASEGT. The chain's CDR3 is CASSGDPVNYGYTF. CDR3 DNA sequence: TGTGCCAGCAGTGGCGATCCAGTTAACTATGGCTACACCTTC.

The table lists this clonotype with many counts. The gene calls are TRBV5-1 and TRBJ2-3; a weak D match, TRBD2 (5 bases). From germline, CDR1 is SGHRS and CDR2 YFSETQ. CDR3 size: 14 residues. Trimming removed 0 bases from V and 5 bases from J, with 10 bases in between. Written as DNA, the CDR3 is TGCGCCAGCAGCTTGGCACCCGGGAAAGATACGCAGTATTTT. It is translated as CASSLAPGKDTQYF.

This clonotype was counted a few times. CDR3 region: CASSQKRTPTPIYGYTF. The CDR3 bases are TGTGCCAGCAGCCAGAAGAGGACGCCAACTCCAATCTATGGCTACACCTTC. V is TRBV5-5 and J is TRBJ1-2; D unresolved. The V end was cut by 4 bases, the J end by 4 bases, with 23 bases between. This CDR3 has 17 amino acids. Germline V CDR1 and CDR2: SGHKS, YYEKEE (reference sequence). Using reference TRBV5-5 and TRBJ1-2 for the parts outside the CDR3, the full variable domain is DAGVTQSPTHLIKTRGQQVTLRCSPISGHKSVSWYQQVLGQGPQFIFQYYEKEERGRGNFPDRFSARQFPNYSSELNVNALLLGDSALYLCASSQKRTPTPIYGYTFGSGTRLTVV.

The rearrangement links TRBV20-1 to TRBJ2-3; D possibly corresponds to TRBD2 (6 bases). Germline lookup yields CDR1 DFQATT and CDR2 SNEGSKA (reference sequence). V gave up 2 bases and J gave up 0 bases, with 9 bases separating them. CDR3 length: 14 amino acids. The DNA for the CDR3 is TGCAGTGCTAGACGCGGGGAAAGCACAGATACGCAGTATTTT. As protein: CSARRGESTDTQYF.

The chain recombines TRBV3-1 with TRBJ2-1, with D perhaps matching TRBD2 (7 bases). From germline, CDR1 is LGHDT and CDR2 YNNKEL (reference sequence). V lost 2 bases, J lost 7 bases, and 24 bases lay in between. This CDR3 is 18 amino acids long. The CDR3 reads CASSQFSRGLVARNEQFF. In DNA, the CDR3 is TGTGCCAGCAGCCAATTCTCGCGGGGGCTAGTCGCGAGGAATGAGCAGTTCTTC.

V usage is TRBV2 and J usage is TRBJ2-1; D is undetermined. CDR3 length: 12 amino acids. Germline CDR1 SNHLY, CDR2 FYNNEI. Deletions cut 2 bases from V and 4 bases from J, with 3 bases between. CDR3 loop: CASSEPYNEQFF. CDR3 in DNA: TGTGCCAGCAGTGAACCGTACAATGAGCAGTTCTTC.

This clonotype was counted only a few times. The chain uses TRBV11-2 and TRBJ2-7, with 7 bases fitting TRBD1. The CDR3 has 14 amino acids. V lost 2 bases and J lost 3; bases outside the gene matches: 4. Germline V gene lookup returns CDR1 SGHAT and CDR2 FQNNGV. In DNA, the CDR3 is TGTGCCAGCAGCTTATTTCAGGGGGTCTACGAGCAGTACTTC. This sequence encodes CASSLFQGVYEQYF.

This clonotype was recorded a few times. The gene calls are TRBV5-4 and TRBJ1-4; D is undetermined. The CDR3 runs 14 residues. Germline CDR1 is SGHNT and CDR2 is YYREEE (reference sequence). The germline V and J ends were trimmed by 4 bases and 3 bases, with 10 bases remaining between them. The CDR3 bases are TGTGCCAGCAGCCCCTCGGGTGCTAATGAAAAACTGTTTTTT. Translating it yields CASSPSGANEKLFF.

In its sample, this clonotype was seen many times. V gene TRBV28 combines with J gene TRBJ1-1; D gene uncertain. The CDR3 covers 13 residues. Germline assignment: CDR1 MDHEN and CDR2 SYDVKM. V was cut by 5 bases and J by 0 bases, with 7 bases left in between. This chain's CDR3 is CASSRTVNTEAFF. DNA for the CDR3: TGTGCCAGCAGTCGGACGGTGAACACTGAAGCTTTCTTT.

This clonotype was detected only a few times. The gene calls are TRBV4-1 and TRBJ2-1; D call uncertain. Germline assignment: CDR1 MGHRA and CDR2 YSYEKL. The CDR3 extends over 12 amino acids. The germline V and J ends were trimmed by 1 base and 6 bases, with 4 bases remaining between them. The CDR3 is CASSQGPNEQFF. CDR3 nucleotide sequence: TGCGCCAGCAGCCAAGGCCCCAATGAGCAGTTCTTC.

The chain couples TRBV12-3 or TRBV12-4 to TRBJ2-1; 8 bases line up with TRBD2. There are 13 residues in the CDR3. The ends lost 7 bases at V and 9 bases at J; junction bases unmatched: 8. CDR3 in amino acids: CASKPGTSIEQFF. CDR3 DNA sequence: TGTGCCAGCAAACCCGGGACTAGTATTGAGCAGTTCTTC.

This clonotype was seen at least ten times. The CDR3: CASSPTGPYGYTF. CDR3 DNA: TGTGCCAGCAGTCCGACAGGCCCCTATGGCTACACCTTC. The rearrangement links TRBV12-3 or TRBV12-4 to TRBJ1-2; TRBD1 is a possible D gene (6 bases). Trimming stripped 5 bases from V and 4 bases from J, with 11 bases between. The CDR3 runs to 13 residues.

Ten or more counts support this clonotype. The chain is built from TRBV12-3 or TRBV12-4 and TRBJ2-7; 8 positions agree with TRBD2. This CDR3 is built from 14 residues. J lost 2 bases, V lost 1 base, and 1 base had no gene match. CDR3 DNA sequence: TGTGCCAGCAGTTTAGGAGCGGGAGCCTACGAGCAGTACTTC. It codes for CASSLGAGAYEQYF.

This clonotype was picked up many times. The chain is built from TRBV6-1 and TRBJ2-7; the D gene is possibly TRBD2 (6 bases). Between the trimmed V and J ends, which lost 6 bases and 5 bases, there was a span of 17 bases. The CDR3 is made up of 14 amino acids. Germline V lookup: CDR1 MNHNS, CDR2 SASEGT. This chain's CDR3 is CASRRIGDLNEQYF. The CDR3 nucleotides are TGTGCCAGCAGACGCATTGGGGACTTGAACGAGCAGTACTTC.

Sample share makes this clonotype medium-sized. CDR3 loop: CASSLQGGNYGYTF. DNA for the CDR3: TGTGCCAGCAGTTTACAGGGGGGGAACTATGGCTACACCTTC. The V and J genes are TRBV27 and TRBJ1-2; 7 bases line up with TRBD1. This CDR3 region has 14 residues. Germline V gene lookup returns CDR1 MNHEY and CDR2 SMNVEV (reference sequence). J gave up 2 bases and V 2 bases, and 2 bases lay outside the gene matches.

The chain couples TRBV6-6 to TRBJ1-4; D is ambiguous. Trimming left V 10 bases short and J 6 bases short, with 18 bases between. This CDR3 comprises 14 residues. The V gene's germline CDR1 is MNHNY and CDR2 SVGAGI (reference sequence). The CDR3 bases are TGTGCCACCCTCACTTTCACAATGGATGAAAAACTGTTTTTT. It yields the protein CATLTFTMDEKLFF.

The sample holds many counts of this clonotype. V and J are TRBV29-1 and TRBJ2-1; no clear D. Germline V gene sequence: CDR1 SQVTM, CDR2 ANQGSEA. Trimming removed 0 bases at V and 6 bases at J, with 0 bases between. The CDR3 spans 10 residues. The DNA for the CDR3 is TGCAGCGTTGAAGACAATGAGCAGTTCTTC. Encoded protein: CSVEDNEQFF.

This clonotype was observed a few times. This rearrangement joins TRBV2 to TRBJ2-4, with D unresolved. Looked up from germline, CDR1 is SNHLY and CDR2 is FYNNEI. The CDR3 is 14 amino acids. The V end lost 2 bases, the J end lost 1 base, and 6 bases lay between the germline ends. The CDR3 nucleotides read TGTGCCAGCAGTGAAACATGGGCCAAAAACATTCAGTACTTC. It codes for CASSETWAKNIQYF.

This clonotype has only a few counts. V usage is TRBV29-1 and J usage is TRBJ1-1; no clear D. The V gene lost 1 base and the J gene lost 4 bases, with 7 bases spanning the gap. CDR1 SQVTM and CDR2 ANQGSEA come from the germline V gene. The CDR3 totals 12 residues. The DNA of the CDR3 is TGCAGCGTTGAAGGCGGACGCACTGAAGCTTTCTTT. This gives the protein CSVEGGRTEAFF.

V gene TRBV6-6 combines with J gene TRBJ2-3, with unresolved D. Germline V gene sequence: CDR1 MNHNY, CDR2 SVGAGI (reference sequence). This CDR3 comprises 14 residues. Deletions cut 2 bases from V and 0 bases from J, with 6 bases between. The CDR3 sequence is CASSYAQSTDTQYF. The CDR3 nucleotides read TGTGCCAGCAGTTACGCACAGAGCACAGATACGCAGTATTTT.

This clonotype was counted many times. The chain employs TRBV29-1 and TRBJ1-1; 9 nucleotides line up with TRBD1. The CDR3 loop spans 12 amino acids. After removal of 6 bases from V and 4 bases from J, the junction contained 3 bases not matched to a gene. CDR1 is SQVTM and CDR2 is ANQGSEA in the germline V gene. The CDR3 DNA reads as TGCAGCGTGGACAGGGGCCGCACTGAAGCTTTCTTT. This codes for CSVDRGRTEAFF.

This clonotype was recorded a few times. This chain joins TRBV7-2 and TRBJ2-3; 10 positions agree with TRBD2. The germline V gene has CDR1 SGHTA and CDR2 FQGNSA. J gave up 0 bases and V 8 bases, and 14 bases lay outside the gene matches. The CDR3 is 18 amino acids. The CDR3 bases are TGTGCCAGCTTTACCCGTGGACTAGCGGAAGCTAGCACAGATACGCAGTATTTT. Translated, it gives CASFTRGLAEASTDTQYF.